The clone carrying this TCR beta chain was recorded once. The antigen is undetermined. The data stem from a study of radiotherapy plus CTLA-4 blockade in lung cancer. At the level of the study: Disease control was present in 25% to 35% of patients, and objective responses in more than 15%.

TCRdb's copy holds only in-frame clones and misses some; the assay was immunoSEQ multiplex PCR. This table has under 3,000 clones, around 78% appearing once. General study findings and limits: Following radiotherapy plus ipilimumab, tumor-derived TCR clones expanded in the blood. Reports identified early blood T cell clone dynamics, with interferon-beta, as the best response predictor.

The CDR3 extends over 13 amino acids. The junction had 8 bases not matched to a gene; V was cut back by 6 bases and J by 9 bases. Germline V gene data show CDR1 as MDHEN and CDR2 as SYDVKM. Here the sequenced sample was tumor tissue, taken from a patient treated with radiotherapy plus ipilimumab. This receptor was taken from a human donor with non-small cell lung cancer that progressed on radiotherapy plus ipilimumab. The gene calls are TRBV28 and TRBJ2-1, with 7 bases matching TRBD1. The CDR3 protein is CASRLPDRFEQFF. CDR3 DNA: TGTGCCAGCAGACTCCCGGACAGGTTTGAGCAGTTCTTC.